These 6 T cell receptor beta chains were all obtained from the same sample, sequenced in a study of siplizumab effects on memory and regulatory T cells. Sequenced by immunoSEQ multiplex PCR; TCRdb stores in-frame clones only, minus some. The sample shows about 85,000 clones, 95% of them seen only once. The source material was CD8+ T cells sorted from blood. These receptor sequences come from a human donor in good health.

J is TRBJ2-7 and V is TRBV2, with D maybe TRBD1 (6 bases). The CDR3 is 13 amino acids. The V gene's germline CDR1 is SNHLY and CDR2 FYNNEI. V lost 9 bases and J 2 bases, leaving 14 bases between the germline ends. The CDR3: CARQGESTYEQYF. CDR3 DNA sequence: TGTGCCAGACAGGGAGAAAGCACCTACGAGCAGTACTTC.

The chain is built from TRBV28 and TRBJ2-7; 12 bases line up with TRBD2. The length of the CDR3 is 15 residues. Germline V lookup: CDR1 MDHEN, CDR2 SYDVKM. The J segment lost 2 bases and the V segment lost 4 bases, leaving 3 bases of the junction unmatched. The CDR3 nucleotides read TGTGCCAGCAGTTCCGGGACTAGCGGGCCCTACGAGCAGTACTTC. This encodes CASSSGTSGPYEQYF.

J is TRBJ2-5 and V is TRBV7-9; a weak D match, TRBD1 (5 bases). V shed 3 bases and J shed 2 bases, with 7 bases lying between them. Germline V gives CDR1 SEHNR, CDR2 FQNEAQ (reference sequence). This CDR3 is built from 13 residues. The CDR3 sequence is CASSFGQQETQYF. The CDR3, as DNA: TGTGCCAGCAGCTTCGGACAACAAGAGACCCAGTACTTC.

V and J are TRBV27 and TRBJ1-2; 7 bases are a match to TRBD1. Germline values: CDR1 MNHEY, CDR2 SMNVEV (reference sequence). V dropped 4 bases and J dropped 0; count of bases not matched to a gene: 8. CDR3 length: 16 residues. The DNA for the CDR3 is TGTGCCAGCAGTTCCGTACGACAGGGTACTAACTATGGCTACACCTTC. It translates to CASSSVRQGTNYGYTF.

The chain is built from TRBV11-2 and TRBJ2-7; possible D gene TRBD2, 6 bases. This CDR3 comprises 14 residues. Trimming stripped 5 bases from V and 7 bases from J, with 18 bases between. Germline lookup yields CDR1 SGHAT and CDR2 FQNNGV. The CDR3 loop is CASSQWSGEWEQYF. DNA of the CDR3: TGTGCCAGCAGCCAATGGTCGGGAGAGTGGGAGCAGTACTTC. The full variable domain, rest sourced from reference TRBV11-2 and TRBJ2-7, is EAGVAQSPRYKIIEKRQSVAFWCNPISGHATLYWYQQILGQGPKLLIQFQNNGVVDDSQLPKDRFSAERLKGVDSTLKIQPAKLEDSAVYLCASSQWSGEWEQYFGPGTRLTVT.

This chain joins TRBV5-6 and TRBJ2-1, with D possibly matching TRBD2 (6 bases). Between the trimmed V and J ends, which lost 2 bases and 4 bases, there was a span of 16 bases. This CDR3 has 16 residues. Germline V CDR1 and CDR2: SGHDT, YYEEEE. CDR3 DNA sequence: TGTGCCAGCAGCTTATTAGCGGAAGAACCATACAATGAGCAGTTCTTC. Its translation: CASSLLAEEPYNEQFF.